Shown below are 26 T cell receptor beta chains from a single sample sequenced in a study of blood T cell repertoires in COVID-19. Clones were sequenced by immunoSEQ multiplex PCR, and TCRdb holds only the in-frame ones, with some missing. The table has 250,000 to 300,000 clones, approximately 83% seen once. Sequenced sample: peripheral blood. The receptors originated from a woman in her 70s with acute or convalescent COVID-19.

With regard to this clone: Additional DNA sequences in this sample encode the identical CDR3. This chain uses TRBV7-9 with TRBJ2-6; D may be TRBD1 (5 bases). Trimming removed 1 base at V and 2 bases at J, with 6 bases between. Germline assignment: CDR1 SEHNR and CDR2 FQNEAQ (reference sequence). The CDR3 totals 15 residues. The CDR3, as DNA: TGTGCCAGCAGCTTAGAAGGGGCTGGGGCCAACGTCCTGACTTTC. Residues: CASSLEGAGANVLTF. Together with reference TRBV7-9 and TRBJ2-6, the CDR3 gives the full variable domain: DTGVSQNPRHKITKRGQNVTFRCDPISEHNRLYWYRQTLGQGPEFLTYFQNEAQLEKSRLLSDRFSAERPKGSFSTLEIQRTEQGDSAMYLCASSLEGAGANVLTFGAGSRLTVL.

J is TRBJ1-1 and V is TRBV27; 7 bases line up with TRBD1. The CDR3 is 15 amino acids. CDR1 and CDR2 (germline): MNHEY, SMNVEV (reference sequence). The V gene end was trimmed by 3 bases and the J gene end by 5 bases; junction bases not matched to a gene: 9. This CDR3 reads CASSFRYRGETEAFF. Written as DNA, the CDR3 is TGTGCCAGCAGTTTTCGCTACAGGGGTGAGACTGAAGCTTTCTTT.

This rearrangement joins TRBV7-2 to TRBJ2-7, with 8 bases aligning to TRBD1. Trimming cost V 1 base and J 3 bases; bases outside gene matches: 5. Per germline, CDR1 SGHTA and CDR2 FQGNSA. The CDR3 has 15 amino acids. The CDR3 DNA reads as TGTGCCAGCAGCTTAGGAGGGACAGGAGACTACGAGCAGTACTTC. Translation gives CASSLGGTGDYEQYF.

The chain links TRBV7-2 to TRBJ2-5; D perhaps matches TRBD2 (5 bases). This CDR3 comprises 16 residues. CDR1 is SGHTA, CDR2 FQGNSA, per germline. The V end was cut by 0 bases, the J end by 2 bases, with 13 bases between. CDR3 amino acids: CASSLAQSSGQETQYF. DNA of the CDR3: TGTGCCAGCAGCTTAGCGCAGAGCAGCGGACAAGAGACCCAGTACTTC.

The chain carries TRBV25-1 and TRBJ2-5; D possibly corresponds to TRBD2 (6 bases). Germline CDR1 is MGHDK and CDR2 is SYGVNS. V lost 6 bases and J 2 bases, leaving 16 bases between the germline ends. The CDR3 sequence is 15 residues long. The CDR3 loop reads CASSPPGVRQETQYF. CDR3 in DNA: TGTGCCAGCAGCCCTCCGGGGGTTCGTCAAGAGACCCAGTACTTC.

The rearrangement uses TRBV7-9 and TRBJ2-2; 14 bases fit TRBD2. The CDR3 spans 18 residues. Germline CDR1 SEHNR, CDR2 FQNEAQ (reference sequence). V lost 8 bases to trimming and J lost 0 bases; unmatched junction nucleotides: 8. The CDR3 sequence: CASARLAGGFANTGELFF. Written as DNA, the CDR3 is TGTGCCAGCGCGCGACTAGCGGGGGGGTTCGCGAACACCGGGGAGCTGTTTTTT.

Note on this clone: Other nucleotide sequences in the sample specify the same CDR3. The chain combines TRBV18 with TRBJ2-5; 9 bases fit TRBD1. CDR3 length: 14 residues. Trimming took 4 bases from V and 4 from J; bases not matched to a gene: 4. Per the germline V gene, CDR1 is KGHSH and CDR2 is LQKENI. Here the CDR3 reads CASSLTGGRETQYF. The CDR3 bases are TGTGCCAGCTCACTCACAGGGGGCAGAGAGACCCAGTACTTC.

This chain uses TRBV5-4 with TRBJ2-6, with D possibly TRBD1 on 6 matching bases. Germline V gene lookup returns CDR1 SGHNT and CDR2 YYREEE (reference sequence). This CDR3 comprises 17 residues. V dropped 1 base and J dropped 2 bases, with 13 bases sitting between them. CDR3 in amino acids: CASSLWGRGAGANVLTF. CDR3 coding DNA: TGTGCCAGCAGCTTGTGGGGGCGAGGTGCTGGGGCCAACGTCCTGACTTTC.

This rearrangement joins TRBV6-5 to TRBJ2-2; TRBD1 might be the D (6 bases). Germline values: CDR1 MNHEY, CDR2 SVGAGI. Trimming removed 2 bases at V and 6 bases at J, with 10 bases between. This CDR3 spans 14 amino acids. This chain's CDR3 is CASSYSRGPGELFF. DNA for the CDR3: TGTGCCAGCAGTTACAGCAGGGGCCCCGGGGAGCTGTTTTTT.

The chain employs TRBV5-1 and TRBJ2-6, with D possibly TRBD2 on 5 matching bases. The germline V gene encodes CDR1 SGHRS and CDR2 YFSETQ. The CDR3 is made up of 13 amino acids. The germline V and J ends were trimmed by 3 bases and 10 bases, with 11 bases remaining between them. CDR3 in DNA: TGCGCCAGCAGCTCGGCGCCGGGGAACGTCCTGACTTTC. It translates to CASSSAPGNVLTF.

This clone showed up just a few times. This chain's CDR3 is CASSFPSDEQFF. CDR3 nucleotide sequence: TGTGCCAGCAGCTTCCCTAGCGATGAGCAGTTCTTC. The chain joins TRBV5-4 to TRBJ2-1, with a tentative D call TRBD2 (6 bases). Germline lookup yields CDR1 SGHNT and CDR2 YYREEE (reference sequence). Trimming removed 2 bases at V and 8 bases at J, with 8 bases between. This CDR3 spans 12 amino acids. Complete variable domain (other parts from reference TRBV5-4 and TRBJ2-1): ETGVTQSPTHLIKTRGQQVTLRCSSQSGHNTVSWYQQALGQGPQFIFQYYREEENGRGNFPPRFSGLQFPNYSSELNVNALELDDSALYLCASSFPSDEQFFGPGTRLTVL.

The rearrangement uses TRBV5-4 and TRBJ1-1; D is uncertain. Trimming pared 4 bases from V and 2 bases from J, leaving 12 bases between. The CDR3 has 14 amino acids. CDR1 is SGHNT and CDR2 is YYREEE in the germline V gene (reference sequence). The CDR3 coding sequence is TGTGCCAGCAGCCACGACACCTATAACACTGAAGCTTTCTTT. It specifies CASSHDTYNTEAFF.

The chain uses TRBV5-3 and TRBJ2-5; the D gene is possibly TRBD2 (7 bases). TRBV5-3 is marked as an open reading frame, function uncertain. Trimming pared 3 bases from V and 7 bases from J, leaving 22 bases between. The length of the CDR3 is 16 residues. The CDR3 sequence is CARSSAGLSGGATQYF. The CDR3 bases are TGTGCCAGAAGCTCCGCGGGGTTATCGGGGGGCGCGACCCAGTACTTC.

The chain couples TRBV7-9 to TRBJ1-1; 7 bases are a match to TRBD1. Germline CDR1 and CDR2: SEHNR and FQNEAQ (reference sequence). V was pared by 3 bases and J by 6 bases, with 10 bases of the junction left unmatched. The CDR3 sequence is 15 residues long. The CDR3 protein is CASSFLQGQVSEAFF. In DNA form, the CDR3 reads TGTGCCAGCAGCTTTCTACAGGGGCAAGTCTCTGAAGCTTTCTTT.

This rearrangement joins TRBV5-4 to TRBJ2-1; no clear D gene. V dropped 0 bases and J dropped 5 bases, with 6 bases sitting between them. The CDR3 is 13 amino acids. CDR1 and CDR2 from the germline V gene are SGHNT and YYREEE (reference sequence). The CDR3 region has the DNA TGTGCCAGCAGCTTGGCCAGGCACAATGAGCAGTTCTTC. It codes for CASSLARHNEQFF.

This clone appeared a single time. CDR3 nucleotides: TGTGCCAGCAGCTTGGGAGGGATAGATACGCAGTATTTT. Encoded protein: CASSLGGIDTQYF. The chain uses TRBV7-3 and TRBJ2-3; 7 bases align to TRBD2. Trimming at V came to 3 bases and at J to 5 bases, leaving 2 bases not matched to a gene. The germline CDR1 and CDR2 sequences are SGHTA and FQGTGA. The CDR3 contains 13 residues.

V and J are TRBV21-1 and TRBJ2-7; the table's D call, TRBD2, has no DNA check behind it. TRBV21-1 is classified as a pseudogene. The CDR3 consists of 15 residues. The CDR3, as DNA: TGTGCCATCGCAAACTTTCGACGAGCCGGGTACGAGCAGTACTTC. This encodes CAIANFRRAGYEQYF.

This sequence joins TRBV15 and TRBJ1-1, with D possibly matching TRBD1 (5 bases). Germline CDR1 and CDR2: LNHNV and YYDKDF (reference sequence). V lost 3 bases and J 2 bases, leaving 7 bases between the germline ends. The CDR3 loop spans 13 amino acids. CDR3 sequence (DNA): TGTGCCACCAGCAGGACAGCTAACACTGAAGCTTTCTTT. Amino acids: CATSRTANTEAFF. The variable domain in full, with the rest retrieved from reference TRBV15 and TRBJ1-1, is DAMVIQNPRYQVTQFGKPVTLSCSQTLNHNVMYWYQQKSSQAPKLLFHYYDKDFNNEADTPDNFQSRRPNTSFCFLDIRSPGLGDTAMYLCATSRTANTEAFFGQGTRLTVV.

The chain has TRBV6-5 and TRBJ1-5; D not certain. The CDR3 is made up of 13 amino acids. CDR1 is MNHEY and CDR2 is SVGAGI in the germline V gene. V was clipped by 4 bases and J by 4 bases, with 8 bases between them. CDR3 loop: CASSLDLNQPQHF. CDR3 sequence (DNA): TGTGCCAGCAGTTTAGACTTAAATCAGCCCCAGCATTTT.

The rearrangement joins TRBV25-1 to TRBJ2-5; D uncertain. This CDR3 is built from 14 residues. Trimming pared 1 base from V and 5 bases from J, leaving 11 bases between. Per the germline V gene, CDR1 is MGHDK and CDR2 is SYGVNS. The CDR3 coding sequence is TGTGCCAGCAGTGAATTTGTTTCTATGGAGACCCAGTACTTC. Protein product: CASSEFVSMETQYF.

This clone was detected once. The V call is TRBV5-8, the J call TRBJ1-6; D is perhaps TRBD1 (5 bases). CDR1 is SGHTS, CDR2 YDEGEE, per germline. Trimming pared 7 bases from V and 7 bases from J, leaving 12 bases between. There are 13 residues in the CDR3. CDR3 sequence reads: CASGRAFNSPLHF. As DNA, the CDR3 is TGTGCCAGCGGCAGGGCGTTCAATTCACCCCTCCACTTT.

This chain uses TRBV3-1 (or the pseudogene TRBV3-2) with TRBJ1-3; 10 bases line up with TRBD1. The CDR3 spans 14 residues. Germline trimming cut 4 bases from V and 8 bases from J; bases unmatched to any gene: 5. Germline V CDR1 and CDR2: LGHDT, YNNKEL (reference sequence). CDR3 loop: CASSRQGAWDTIYF. In nucleotides, the CDR3 is TGTGCCAGCAGCCGACAGGGGGCATGGGACACCATATATTTT.

J is TRBJ1-1 and V is TRBV29-1; weak D call: TRBD1 (5 bases). CDR3 length: 12 residues. Germline CDR1 reads SQVTM; CDR2 reads ANQGSEA. V was cut by 4 bases and J by 7 bases, with 13 bases left in between. This CDR3 is CSVAWRGDEAFF. For the CDR3, the DNA is TGCAGCGTTGCGTGGCGGGGGGATGAAGCTTTCTTT. Filled out from reference TRBV29-1 and TRBJ1-1, the complete variable domain reads SAVISQKPSRDICQRGTSLTIQCQVDSQVTMMFWYRQQPGQSLTLIATANQGSEATYESGFVIDKFPISRPNLTFSTLTVSNMSPEDSSIYLCSVAWRGDEAFFGQGTRLTVV.

The genes are TRBV10-1 and TRBJ2-2; no reliable D call. This CDR3 comprises 12 residues. Germline V gene data show CDR1 as WNHNN and CDR2 as SYGVQD (reference sequence). Trimming left V 7 bases short and J 4 bases short, with 7 bases between. The CDR3 loop is CASNGGTGELFF. The CDR3 DNA is TGCGCCAGCAATGGCGGCACCGGGGAGCTGTTTTTT.

V is TRBV5-1 and J is TRBJ1-3; D unclear. Germline V gene sequence: CDR1 SGHRS, CDR2 YFSETQ. V was shortened by 0 bases and J by 0 bases, with 7 bases between the two germline ends. This CDR3 contains 15 residues. In DNA form, the CDR3 reads TGCGCCAGCAGCTTGGATCCAGGCTCTGGAAACACCATATATTTT. Protein product: CASSLDPGSGNTIYF.

The chain carries TRBV6-5 and TRBJ1-2; TRBD1 aligns across 7 bases. The CDR3 contains 13 residues. Germline V gene data show CDR1 as MNHEY and CDR2 as SVGAGI. With V trimmed by 6 bases and J by 3 bases, 4 bases remained unmatched. The CDR3 region has the DNA TGTGCCAGCAGCCTGGGACAGTACTATGGCTACACCTTC. Protein: CASSLGQYYGYTF.